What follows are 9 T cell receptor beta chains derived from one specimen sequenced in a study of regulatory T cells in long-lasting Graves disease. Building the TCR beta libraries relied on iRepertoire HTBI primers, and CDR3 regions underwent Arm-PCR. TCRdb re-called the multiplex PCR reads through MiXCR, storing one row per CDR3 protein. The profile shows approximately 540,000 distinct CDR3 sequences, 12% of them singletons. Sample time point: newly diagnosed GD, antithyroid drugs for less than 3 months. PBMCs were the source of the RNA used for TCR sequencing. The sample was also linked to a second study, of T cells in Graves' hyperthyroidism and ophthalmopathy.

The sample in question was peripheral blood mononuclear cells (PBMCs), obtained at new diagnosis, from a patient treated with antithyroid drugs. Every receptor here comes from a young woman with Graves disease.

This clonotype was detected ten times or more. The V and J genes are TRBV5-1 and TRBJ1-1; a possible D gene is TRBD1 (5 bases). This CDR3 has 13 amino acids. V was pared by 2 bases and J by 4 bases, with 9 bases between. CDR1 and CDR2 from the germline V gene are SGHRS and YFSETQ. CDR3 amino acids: CASSLGGTTEAFF. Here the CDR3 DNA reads TGCGCCAGCAGCTTAGGCGGGACCACTGAAGCTTTCTTT. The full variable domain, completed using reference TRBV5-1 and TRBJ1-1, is KAGVTQTPRYLIKTRGQQVTLSCSPISGHRSVSWYQQTPGQGLQFLFEYFSETQRNKGNFPGRFSGRQFSNSRSEMNVSTLELGDSALYLCASSLGGTTEAFFGQGTRLTVV.

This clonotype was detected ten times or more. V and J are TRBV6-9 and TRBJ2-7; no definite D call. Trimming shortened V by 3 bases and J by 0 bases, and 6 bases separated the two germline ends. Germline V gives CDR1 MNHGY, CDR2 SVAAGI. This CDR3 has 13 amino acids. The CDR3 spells CASSYTASYEQYF. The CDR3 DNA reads TGTGCCAGCAGTTACACAGCCTCCTACGAGCAGTACTTC.

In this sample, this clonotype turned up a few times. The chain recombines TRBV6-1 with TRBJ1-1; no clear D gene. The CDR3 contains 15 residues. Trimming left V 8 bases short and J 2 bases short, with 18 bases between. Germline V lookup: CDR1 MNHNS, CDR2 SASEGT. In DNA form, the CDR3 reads TGTGCCAGCTCGAGTCTGGGATCAGGAAACACTGAAGCTTTCTTT. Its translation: CASSSLGSGNTEAFF.

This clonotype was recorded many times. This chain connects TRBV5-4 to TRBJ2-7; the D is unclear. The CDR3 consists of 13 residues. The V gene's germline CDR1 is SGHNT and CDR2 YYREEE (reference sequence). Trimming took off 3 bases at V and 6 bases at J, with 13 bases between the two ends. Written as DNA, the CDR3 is TGTGCCAGCAGCTATGGGGTCTCGGGCGAGCAGTACTTC. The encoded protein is CASSYGVSGEQYF.

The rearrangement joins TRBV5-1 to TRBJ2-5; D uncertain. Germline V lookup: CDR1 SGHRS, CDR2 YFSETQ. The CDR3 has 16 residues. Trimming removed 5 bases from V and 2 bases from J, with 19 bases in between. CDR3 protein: CASSPIPTERQETQYF. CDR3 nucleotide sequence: TGCGCCAGCAGTCCTATTCCGACCGAAAGGCAAGAGACCCAGTACTTC.

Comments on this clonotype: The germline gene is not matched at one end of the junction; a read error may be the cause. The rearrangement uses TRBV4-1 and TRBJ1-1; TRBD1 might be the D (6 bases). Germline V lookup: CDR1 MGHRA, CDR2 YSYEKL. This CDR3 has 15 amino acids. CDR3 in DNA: TGCGCCAGCAGCCAAGATCCGGTCAGGGGCACTGAAGCTTCCTTT. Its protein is CASSQDPVRGTEASF.

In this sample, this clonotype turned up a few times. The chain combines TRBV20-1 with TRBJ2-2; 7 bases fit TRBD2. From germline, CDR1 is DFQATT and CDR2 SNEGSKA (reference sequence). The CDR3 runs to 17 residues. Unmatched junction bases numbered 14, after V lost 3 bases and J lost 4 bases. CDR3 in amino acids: CSARGGNHGLFTGELFF. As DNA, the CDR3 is TGCAGTGCTAGGGGGGGGAACCACGGACTATTCACCGGGGAGCTGTTTTTT.

CDR3 DNA: TGTGCCAGCAGCGGGGGGGGAGCGGGCGCTGAAGCTTTCTTT. Its translation is CASSGGGAGAEAFF. The rearrangement uses TRBV9 and TRBJ1-1, with a tentative D call TRBD1 (5 bases). This CDR3 is 14 amino acids long. Germline CDR1 is SGDLS and CDR2 is YYNGEE. Between the trimmed V and J ends, which lost 3 bases and 6 bases, there was a span of 15 bases.

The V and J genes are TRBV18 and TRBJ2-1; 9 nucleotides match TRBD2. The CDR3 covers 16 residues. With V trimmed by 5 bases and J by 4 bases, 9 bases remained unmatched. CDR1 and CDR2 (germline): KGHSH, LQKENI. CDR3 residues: CASSSLGGRVYNEQFF. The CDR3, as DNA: TGTGCCAGCTCATCCCTTGGCGGGAGGGTTTACAATGAGCAGTTCTTC.